This TCR beta chain was recovered during a study of T cells in Graves' hyperthyroidism and ophthalmopathy (dated by TCRdb to between 2018 and 2021). Turning to the overall study: Peripheral blood samples were taken at the time of initial diagnosis, prior to any treatment. A discovery cohort of about 95 patients, about 40 with Graves' ophthalmopathy and fewer than 65 with stable Graves' hyperthyroidism, was used to find distinguishing TCR V-J signatures. Whether ophthalmopathy could be predicted prospectively was tested in an independent validation cohort made up of about 18 hyperthyroidism patients plus 17 patients who later progressed to ophthalmopathy. Thyroid tissue and blood T-cell repertoires from six Graves' hyperthyroidism patients were also compared in the study. After blood sampling, hyperthyroidism patients were treated with methimazole at a starting dose of 30 mg daily, and ophthalmopathy patients were treated with high-dose intravenous methylprednisolone. The paper describes TCR Vbeta CDR3 sequencing of about 140 peripheral blood samples, made up of about 41 ophthalmopathy patients, around 78 hyperthyroidism patients and about 17 progressor patients. The 90 or so discovery patients were randomly split 7:3 into training and test sets.

TCR beta CDR3 regions were amplified from RNA transcripts. The first round of RT-PCR for the TCR CDR3 was performed with the HTBI primer set and the Qiagen OneStep RT-PCR kit. A second multiplex PCR round built the libraries, followed by size selection and purification. Libraries were sequenced paired-end with 100 bp reads on an Illumina HiSeq2000. Concerning the study's data processing: Raw data were processed with SOAPnuke, discarding reads with adapters, uncalled bases, mean Phred below 15, or no exact constant-primer or identifier match. COPE v1.2.5 was used to merge high-quality paired reads, and clonotypes were defined as unique nucleotide sequences. MiTCR v1.1 was used to align the clonotypes against IMGT TRBV, TRBD and TRBJ reference segments. The analysis included only V-J combinations with a frequency above 0.0001, which together covered approximately 99% of the repertoires. A TCS score was defined as the ratio of F50 (clonal expansion) to E x V (chaos), with BLOSUM62-based TCRdist applied between CDR3 peptides within each V-J. Welch's t-statistics and random forest reduced around 510 V-J features to roughly 13, which were used in a naive Bayes classifier (R e1071). TCRdb passed the public sequencing reads through fastp at Q25 and MiXCR, retaining productive beta sequences. Every CDR3 protein is listed once, alongside the most common genes and DNA of its rows. The V and J calls were not made by the authors but by TCRdb's processing. In all, the sample holds 250,000 to 300,000 distinct CDR3 sequences, and approximately 13% of those were seen once. Roughly 7.9% of the sample lies in the top ten.

The table lists this clonotype with a few counts. There is no known antigen for this receptor. There are no base qualities to consult, and no much larger clone falls within one base. General conclusions and limits of the study: Blood samples also contained most of the expanded thyroid clonotypes (frequency above 0.001), which suggests that blood repertoires may reflect thyroid immune responses. A model built on a 13 V-J signature distinguished ophthalmopathy from stable hyperthyroidism, reaching over 85% sensitivity and 81.08% specificity in cross-validation and 80%/75% in testing. In validation, the model predicted progression to ophthalmopathy a median of around 6.5 months before onset, with roughly 70% sensitivity and roughly 77% specificity. No statistical method was used to set the sample size in advance, and investigators knew the group allocation.

From a lookup of the germline V gene, CDR1 and CDR2 are KGHSH and LQKENI. There are 16 amino acids in the CDR3, from cysteine to phenylalanine inclusive. Just the 48-base CDR3 DNA is kept, in frame starting at base 1. V is cut back by 2 bases and J by 7 bases, with 9 bases in the junction unmatched. Graves' hyperthyroidism was defined as stable when no progression to ophthalmopathy occurred over 18 months of follow-up. Hyperthyroidism patients were aged 18 to 65 years and newly diagnosed, with disease duration of less than 2 months. Any patient with an uncontrolled infection, another autoimmune disease, pregnancy or lactation was excluded. Diagnoses were based on clinical symptoms, serum thyroxine and TRAb, thyroid ultrasound and orbital computed tomography. PBMCs were isolated from about 10 ml of fresh peripheral blood by Ficoll-Paque density gradient centrifugation. Total RNA was extracted using Trizol reagent, and RNA quality was assessed on an Agilent 2100 Bioanalyzer.

The origin of this receptor is a woman in her thirties or forties with Graves' hyperthyroidism. Sequencing used blood. The sequence joins TRBV18 to TRBJ2-1, with 9 bases in between that match TRBD1. In nucleotide form, the sequence is TGTGCCAGCTCACCAGATATACGGACAGGGGATAATGAGCAGTTCTTC. Translated, this gives CASSPDIRTGDNEQFF.